This T cell receptor (beta chain) was documented in a study of CD8+CD57+ T cells in acquired aplastic anemia (dated by TCRdb to the late 2010s). Concerning the study at large: A mean of about 3.2 ug of DNA, ranging from about 0.19 to 30 ug, was extracted from sorted CD4+ and CD8+ cells. For healthy donor samples, the average read count was about 10 million for CD4+ cells and 11 million to 14 million for CD8+ cells. Overall study results and their limits: Roughly 31 CD8+ CDR3 sequences were shared between patients and controls but appeared highly expressed in patients and within their immunodominant clones. No significant difference in CD8+ Simpson's diversity was found between patients and healthy controls (P=0.060).

The study deep-sequenced TCR repertoires of sorted CD4+ and CD8+ blood T cells from severe aplastic anemia patients and healthy subjects. Ficoll-Paque density gradient centrifugation was used to isolate peripheral blood mononuclear cells. Before DNA extraction, CD4+ and CD8+ T cells were sorted by FACS or by magnetic beads. Sequences SGHNT (CDR1) and YYREEE (CDR2) are obtained from the germline V gene (reference sequence). From the cysteine up to the phenylalanine, the CDR3 has a length of 16 residues. Just CDR3 DNA is preserved here, 48 bases in frame from base 1. V trim: 4 bases; J trim: 7 bases; unmatched bases: 14. In the case of this clonotype: What antigen it recognizes has not been identified. Base-call qualities are not available, and no considerably larger clone is one nucleotide away.

Genomic DNA was used as template for profiling of TCR beta VDJ combinations and CDR3 sequences. An Illumina HiSeq 2000 was used for TCR repertoire sequencing. Per the original workflow: Repertoires were assessed using TRBV/TRBJ rearrangement plots, CDR3 size and DJ length profiles, and Simpson's diversity index. The most abundant DNA sequence in the deep sequencing data was taken as the immunodominant clone. CDR3 amino acid sequences were checked for sharing between subjects and were compared against published repertoires and the VDJdb database. TCRdb took the public reads, trimmed them with fastp at Q25, ran MiXCR for clone calling and kept in-frame beta chains. Rows with one shared CDR3 protein collapse into an entry with the most common genes and DNA. These V and J calls derive from TCRdb rather than the authors' analysis. This sample comprises hundreds of thousands of distinct CDR3 sequences, about two thirds of them detected only once. The leading ten clones occupy under 4.5% of the sample.

The chain links TRBV5-4 with TRBJ2-1; the junction holds 7 bases that match TRBD2. The clonotype comes from a human donor in good health, serving as a control. Material: sorted CD4+, CD8+, or CD8+CD57+ T cells (not recorded which) from PBMCs. The nucleotides are TGTGCCAGCAGCAGATGGGGGGGAGGGACGAGGAATGAGCAGTTCTTC. It specifies CASSRWGGGTRNEQFF.